This T cell receptor beta chain was obtained from a study of monozygotic twins with inflammatory bowel disease. The template-switching step introduced UMIs that carried a 6-nucleotide sample barcode. TCRdb reworked the 5' RACE reads into one entry per CDR3 protein, no DNA. This table holds 200,000 to 250,000 distinct CDR3 sequences. To note about this clonotype: What it binds is unknown.

Study outcomes and limitations: The analysis did not separate different T cell subtypes.

This CDR3 comprises 14 residues. The germline gives CDR1 SGHAT, CDR2 FQNNGV. This chain connects TRBV11-2 to TRBJ1-2. The clonotype was recovered from a human donor with ulcerative colitis or Crohn's disease, or a healthy co-twin of an affected twin (not recorded which). Input material: blood. The chain's CDR3 is CASSTLRESHGYTF.